This T cell receptor beta chain was sequenced during a study of shared clonotypes between healthy human individuals. The V gene's germline CDR1 is SNHLY and CDR2 FYNNEI. The CDR3 length is 11 residues. V lost 8 bases to trimming and J lost 2 bases; unmatched junction nucleotides: 0. At deep level, the assay was performed. Profiling relied on immunoSEQ multiplex PCR, and the TCRdb table lists in-frame clones only, not all of them. Here the sample spans around 340,000 clones, 73% being singletons. The clonotype originates from a young man in good health. Sequencing was carried out using memory CD4+ T cells sorted from blood. Described subset: CD45RA-negative fraction. The chain recombines TRBV2 with TRBJ2-7; TRBD2 aligns across 7 bases. The CDR3 sequence is CASGTTYEQYF. In nucleotides, the CDR3 is TGTGCCAGCGGGACTACCTACGAGCAGTACTTC.